Shown below are 26 T cell receptor beta chains from a single sample sequenced in a study of control samples from healthy donors and cancer patients. Produced via immunoSEQ multiplex PCR; TCRdb's table is partial and in-frame only. The sample includes approximately 130,000 clones, around 90% of them seen just once. Input material: blood. The source is a man over 45 in good health.

The rearrangement uses TRBV7-2 and TRBJ2-3, with TRBD2 matching 13 bases. Germline CDR1 SGHTA, CDR2 FQGNSA. J was trimmed by 1 base and V by 2 bases; bases with no gene match: 0. CDR3 length: 16 amino acids. The CDR3 DNA sequence: TGTGCCAGCAGCTTAACTAGCGGGGGGGGCACAGATACGCAGTATTTT. Translating gives CASSLTSGGGTDTQYF. Together with reference TRBV7-2 and TRBJ2-3, the CDR3 gives the full variable domain: GAGVSQSPSNKVTEKGKDVELRCDPISGHTALYWYRQSLGQGLEFLIYFQGNSAPDKSGLPSDRFSAERTGGSVSTLTIQRTQQEDSAVYLCASSLTSGGGTDTQYFGPGTRLTVL.

This clone has just a few counts. The chain carries TRBV6-5 and TRBJ1-4, with 9 positions matching TRBD1. This CDR3 is built from 14 residues. Per germline, CDR1 MNHEY and CDR2 SVGAGI. V lost 8 bases to trimming and J lost 7 bases; unmatched junction nucleotides: 8. The CDR3 coding sequence is TGTGCCAGCTCCCGGGACAGGGCGAGTGAAAAACTGTTTTTT. Translated: CASSRDRASEKLFF.

J is TRBJ2-5 and V is TRBV3-1 (or the pseudogene TRBV3-2); D gene ambiguous. The CDR3 is 12 residues long. The germline V gene encodes CDR1 LGHDT and CDR2 YNNKEL (reference sequence). The V end was cut by 3 bases, the J end by 4 bases, with 6 bases between. CDR3 sequence reads: CASSQGLETQYF. As DNA, the CDR3 is TGTGCCAGCAGCCAGGGTTTAGAGACCCAGTACTTC.

The count of this clone is one. This chain connects TRBV2 to TRBJ1-1, with no clear D. Between the trimmed V and J ends, which lost 6 bases and 0 bases, there was a span of 17 bases. This CDR3 spans 16 amino acids. The germline gives CDR1 SNHLY, CDR2 FYNNEI. CDR3 residues: CASSLDPPRVNTEAFF. The CDR3 DNA is TGTGCCAGCAGCTTAGACCCTCCGAGGGTGAACACTGAAGCTTTCTTT.

The chain links TRBV18 to TRBJ2-7, with 8 nucleotides matching TRBD1. Germline CDR1 is KGHSH and CDR2 is LQKENI. The CDR3 consists of 14 residues. Losses at the gene ends were 3 bases for V and 5 bases for J; bases not matched to a gene: 6. The CDR3 sequence is CASSPAGGGNEQYF. The CDR3 DNA reads as TGTGCCAGCTCACCCGCAGGGGGCGGGAACGAGCAGTACTTC.

As for this clone: Its ends do not fully match the called genes, so a read error is possible. The chain carries TRBV10-3 and TRBJ2-5, with D possibly matching TRBD1 (6 bases). CDR1 and CDR2 (germline): ENHRY, SYGVKD. This CDR3 is built from 14 residues. This CDR3 reads CAINERGQQETQYF. The CDR3 DNA sequence: TGTGCCATCAATGAGCGCGGACAGCAAGAGACCCAGTACTTC.

The V and J genes are TRBV7-2 and TRBJ1-1; TRBD1 might be the D (5 bases). V was shortened by 2 bases and J by 4 bases, with 11 bases between the two germline ends. This CDR3 region has 14 residues. In germline, CDR1 is SGHTA, CDR2 FQGNSA. The CDR3 DNA sequence: TGTGCCAGCAGCTTACAGGGCACGGCCACTGAAGCTTTCTTT. Translated: CASSLQGTATEAFF.

V gene TRBV29-1 combines with J gene TRBJ2-7; the D gene is possibly TRBD2 (5 bases). V lost 3 bases, J lost 3 bases, and 12 bases lay in between. The germline V gene has CDR1 SQVTM and CDR2 ANQGSEA. This CDR3 is 13 amino acids long. The CDR3 DNA follows: TGCAGCGTTGACCGGGGTTCTAACTACGAGCAGTACTTC. Protein product: CSVDRGSNYEQYF.

The chain employs TRBV4-1 and TRBJ2-2, with TRBD2 matching 7 bases. Germline trimming cut 0 bases from V and 4 bases from J; bases unmatched to any gene: 11. CDR1 and CDR2 from the germline V gene are MGHRA and YSYEKL. The CDR3 contains 18 residues. The CDR3 bases are TGCGCCAGCAGCCAAGAGCCGGGACTATCCTTGAGCACCGGGGAGCTGTTTTTT. It encodes CASSQEPGLSLSTGELFF.

V usage is TRBV5-8 and J usage is TRBJ1-6, with D perhaps TRBD1 (6 bases). The CDR3 consists of 15 residues. CDR1 SGHTS and CDR2 YDEGEE come from the germline V gene. V dropped 3 bases and J dropped 10 bases, with 17 bases sitting between them. The CDR3 DNA sequence: TGTGCCAGCAGCTCAGGGGCAGGGCGATCCTCACCCCTCCACTTT. As protein: CASSSGAGRSSPLHF.

This sequence joins TRBV19 and TRBJ1-6; unclear D gene. Between the trimmed V and J ends, which lost 4 bases and 7 bases, there was a span of 14 bases. The CDR3 consists of 15 residues. Germline V lookup: CDR1 LNHDA, CDR2 SQIVND (reference sequence). CDR3 coding DNA: TGTGCCAGTAGTAGCGGGCTCAGGCGAAATTCACCCCTCCACTTT. It specifies CASSSGLRRNSPLHF.

This clone was detected once. V gene TRBV6-6 combines with J gene TRBJ1-1; D call uncertain. V dropped 5 bases and J dropped 0 bases, with 22 bases sitting between them. CDR3 size: 18 residues. CDR1 MNHNY and CDR2 SVGAGI come from the germline V gene (reference sequence). Here the CDR3 reads CASSPRAVGPPMNTEAFF. The CDR3 coding sequence is TGTGCCAGCAGTCCCCGGGCAGTAGGCCCTCCTATGAACACTGAAGCTTTCTTT.

This chain links TRBV5-8 with TRBJ1-2, with D unresolved. The CDR3 is made up of 11 amino acids. Germline CDR1 SGHTS, CDR2 YDEGEE. The V and J ends lost 2 bases and 8 bases respectively, with 7 bases between them. CDR3 DNA: TGTGCCAGCAGCTTCCAGTGGGGCTACACCTTC. Residues: CASSFQWGYTF.

The rearrangement uses TRBV2 and TRBJ1-5; tentative D call: TRBD1 (6 bases). CDR3 length: 15 residues. The ends were cut back, 5 bases at V and 7 bases at J, with 18 bases in the middle. The V gene's germline CDR1 is SNHLY and CDR2 FYNNEI. The CDR3 coding sequence is TGTGCCAGCAGTAAGGAGGGGGGGGGCAGGCAGCCCCAGCATTTT. Its protein is CASSKEGGGRQPQHF.

This clone was observed a handful of times. In nucleotides, the CDR3 is TGTGCCAGCAGCTCGGGGGCGTCGGTCACTGAAGCTTTCTTT. It codes for CASSSGASVTEAFF. This chain joins TRBV6-5 and TRBJ1-1, with TRBD1 as a possible D gene (6 bases). Between the trimmed V and J ends, which lost 6 bases and 4 bases, there was a span of 15 bases. The CDR3 is 14 amino acids. Germline loops: CDR1 MNHEY, CDR2 SVGAGI.

The V call is TRBV7-2, the J call TRBJ1-2; 7 positions match TRBD1. Germline-derived CDR1 and CDR2 are SGHTA and FQGNSA. V was clipped by 1 base and J by 8 bases; unmatched bases: 7. CDR3 size: 14 residues. The CDR3 protein is CASSLGQGEGGYTF. The CDR3 nucleotides are TGTGCCAGCAGCTTAGGGCAGGGGGAGGGAGGCTACACCTTC.

The J gene is TRBJ2-1, the V gene TRBV6-2 or TRBV6-3; 12 bases agree with TRBD2. Looked up from germline, CDR1 is MNHEY and CDR2 is SVGEGT. This CDR3 region has 15 residues. V dropped 5 bases and J dropped 9; count of bases not matched to a gene: 8. CDR3: CASSPLGLAGGEQFF. CDR3 nucleotide sequence: TGTGCCAGCAGTCCGTTGGGACTAGCGGGCGGTGAGCAGTTCTTC.

The chain combines TRBV25-1 with TRBJ2-7; TRBD1 is a possible D gene (5 bases). Deletions cut 6 bases from V and 6 bases from J, with 12 bases between. The CDR3 consists of 12 residues. Germline CDR1 reads MGHDK; CDR2 reads SYGVNS. The CDR3 DNA sequence: TGTGCCAGCAGCGGCAGGGTCCCCGAGCAGTACTTC. Amino acids: CASSGRVPEQYF.

This chain connects TRBV21-1 to TRBJ2-7; TRBD1 was called by the table and not checked on the DNA. TRBV21-1 is termed a pseudogene. There are 13 residues in the CDR3. Here the CDR3 reads CASGTASFYEQYF. As DNA, the CDR3 is TGTGCCAGCGGGACAGCAAGCTTCTACGAGCAGTACTTC.

The sample holds one count of this clone. The chain employs TRBV30 and TRBJ1-5, with 9 bases fitting TRBD1. Germline V gene lookup returns CDR1 GTSNPN and CDR2 SVGIG (reference sequence). The trim removed 7 bases at V and 2 bases at J, leaving 3 bases unmatched. The length of the CDR3 is 13 residues. The CDR3 DNA reads TGTGCCTTGGACAGGGGTGGCAATCAGCCCCAGCATTTT. As protein: CALDRGGNQPQHF.

The V gene is TRBV15, the J gene TRBJ1-2; TRBD1 aligns across 9 bases. The V gene end was trimmed by 1 base and the J gene end by 4 bases; junction bases not matched to a gene: 4. This CDR3 comprises 15 residues. Germline-derived CDR1 and CDR2 are LNHNV and YYDKDF (reference sequence). The CDR3 DNA reads TGTGCCACCAGCAGAGGGGTACAGGGGGCCTATGGCTACACCTTC. The encoded protein is CATSRGVQGAYGYTF.

V and J are TRBV5-6 and TRBJ1-2; 12 nucleotides agree with TRBD1. Germline V lookup: CDR1 SGHDT, CDR2 YYEEEE. CDR3 length equals 17 residues. V dropped 4 bases and J dropped 5; count of bases not matched to a gene: 12. The CDR3 DNA is TGTGCCAGCAGCACCCGTCGGGACAGGGGGCAGCGGTATGGCTACACCTTC. It codes for CASSTRRDRGQRYGYTF.

As concerns this clone: Other nucleotide sequences from this sample produce the same CDR3. The rearrangement links TRBV30 to TRBJ1-4; 8 bases map to TRBD1. This CDR3 contains 16 residues. Germline loops: CDR1 GTSNPN, CDR2 SVGIG (reference sequence). Losses at the gene ends were 0 bases for V and 7 bases for J; bases not matched to a gene: 10. The CDR3 bases are TGTGCCTGGAGTGTGGACAGGGTGGGGCTTGGTGAAAAACTGTTTTTT. Translation: CAWSVDRVGLGEKLFF.

About this clone: In the same sample, other DNA sequences code for this CDR3. This rearrangement joins TRBV27 to TRBJ1-1, with 9 bases identical to TRBD1. Trimming removed 2 bases from V and 7 bases from J; junction bases left unmatched: 2. The CDR3 loop spans 13 amino acids. From germline, CDR1 is MNHEY and CDR2 SMNVEV (reference sequence). The CDR3: CASSLRQGGEAFF. Here the CDR3 DNA reads TGTGCCAGCAGTTTAAGACAGGGGGGTGAAGCTTTCTTT.

This clone was detected only once. The CDR3: CASSLTGGATEAFF. The CDR3 DNA follows: TGTGCCAGCAGTTTGACAGGGGGCGCGACTGAAGCTTTCTTT. V gene TRBV27 combines with J gene TRBJ1-1, with TRBD1 identical over 10 bases. V shed 3 bases and J 5 bases; nucleotides not matched to a gene: 3. The CDR3 is 14 amino acids. Germline values: CDR1 MNHEY, CDR2 SMNVEV (reference sequence).

The V and J genes are TRBV19 and TRBJ1-1; 10 bases fit TRBD1. This CDR3 comprises 14 residues. Germline trimming cut 6 bases from V and 4 bases from J; bases unmatched to any gene: 5. Germline-derived CDR1 and CDR2 are LNHDA and SQIVND (reference sequence). The CDR3 nucleotides read TGTGCCAGTAGCTGGGGACAGGGGTCCACTGAAGCTTTCTTT. Residues: CASSWGQGSTEAFF.